The 2 T cell receptor beta chains reported below all come from one sample, sequenced in a study of blood T cell repertoires in COVID-19. Using immunoSEQ multiplex PCR, the repertoire was profiled, and TCRdb retains in-frame clones only, with some absent. This repertoire shows about 240,000 clones, approximately 83% found once; its top ten account for about 3.3%. Material for sequencing was PBMCs or T cells enriched from blood (not recorded which). These receptors originate from a woman aged 40 to 55 with acute COVID-19.

A few counts support this clone. The J gene is TRBJ2-5, the V gene TRBV7-8, with D perhaps matching TRBD1 (6 bases). This CDR3 is 15 amino acids long. Germline-derived CDR1 and CDR2 are SGHVS and FQNEAQ. V dropped 1 base and J dropped 9 bases, with 18 bases sitting between them. The DNA for the CDR3 is TGTGCCAGCAGCTTAGTGGGGGCCACGGATGAGGCCCAGTACTTC. This sequence encodes CASSLVGATDEAQYF.

This chain joins TRBV9 and TRBJ2-3, with a tentative D call TRBD2 (6 bases). Germline CDR1 reads SGDLS; CDR2 reads YYNGEE. V lost 3 bases and J lost 1, with 15 bases in between. The CDR3 contains 16 residues. CDR3 amino acids: CASSGEAGSGTDTQYF. CDR3 nucleotide sequence: TGTGCCAGCAGCGGGGAGGCGGGATCTGGCACAGATACGCAGTATTTT.